The source of this TCR beta chain is a study of graft-versus-host responses after intestinal transplantation. Turning to the study itself: Every transplant recipient was induced with anti-thymocyte globulin, then maintained on tacrolimus and steroids for about 3 years.

There are a few counts of this clone. CDR1 is SGHRS, CDR2 YFSETQ, per germline. J was trimmed by 2 bases and V by 1 base; bases with no gene match: 4. CDR3 length equals 16 residues. Repertoires were generated with immunoSEQ multiplex PCR, while TCRdb's copy carries only in-frame clones and drops some. The sample holds roughly 14,000 clones, about 27% seen once. The specimen comprised alloreactive CD4+ T cells from a mixed lymphocyte reaction culture, sampled before intestinal transplant. Subset here: CFSE-low proliferating T cells sorted from roughly 6-day pre-transplant mixed lymphocyte reaction (GvH or HvG direction). The chain carries TRBV5-1 and TRBJ1-4; 8 nucleotides line up with TRBD1. This receptor was obtained from a human patient who received an intestinal transplant. CDR3 loop: CASSLTGGLTNEKLFF. In nucleotides, the CDR3 is TGCGCCAGCAGCTTGACAGGGGGTTTGACTAATGAAAAACTGTTTTTT.